These T cell receptor beta chains were read from a single sample in a study of T cells in Graves' hyperthyroidism and ophthalmopathy. Each CDR3 protein gets one entry after TCRdb re-called the multiplex PCR reads with MiXCR. The sample has more than 500,000 distinct CDR3 sequences, roughly a sixth seen once. The sequenced sample consisted of blood. The receptors stem from a woman aged 25 to 45 with Graves' ophthalmopathy. Each CDR3 is given with its conserved first and last residue. The D gene is left open where the match is weak. Size is stated for part of the rows, as once, few or many counts, or as a class when the clone is expanded.

>TRBV28|NA|TRBJ2-4|13|many
CAIQGGGEDIQYF
TGTGCCATCCAAGGGGGGGGCGAGGACATTCAGTACTTC
>TRBV20-1|TRBD1|TRBJ1-1|16|many
CSASNRGGFRGTEAFF
TGCAGTGCTAGCAACAGGGGAGGGTTCCGGGGCACTGAAGCTTTCTTT
>TRBV7-2|NA|TRBJ2-1|12|NA
CASSLMVDEQFF
TGTGCCAGCAGCTTAATGGTTGATGAGCAGTTCTTC
>TRBV30|NA|TRBJ1-4|14|NA
CAWRPASTNEKLFF
TGTGCCTGGAGACCGGCCTCAACTAATGAAAAACTGTTTTTT
>TRBV30|NA|TRBJ2-7|14|few
CAWSVEGTSYEQYF
TGTGCCTGGAGTGTAGAGGGGACTTCCTACGAGCAGTACTTC
>TRBV28|NA|TRBJ2-3|15|few
CASSEGQWGGDTQYF
TGTGCCAGCAGTGAGGGACAGTGGGGAGGAGATACGCAGTATTTT
>TRBV12-3/TRBV12-4|TRBD1|TRBJ2-1|16|many
CASSLRTGHSYNEQFF
TGTGCCAGCAGTCTACGGACAGGGCACTCCTACAATGAGCAGTTCTTC
>TRBV28|TRBD1|TRBJ1-6|18|many
CASLPSWGQGTYNSPLHF
TGTGCCAGCCTCCCCTCGTGGGGACAGGGGACTTATAATTCACCCCTCCACTTT
>TRBV7-9|TRBD2|TRBJ2-1|16|few
CASSLGGGGRGNEQFF
TGTGCCAGCAGCTTAGGTGGGGGCGGGAGGGGGAATGAGCAGTTCTTC
>TRBV2|NA|TRBJ2-7|10|many
CASQNYEQYF
TGTGCCAGTCAGAACTACGAGCAGTACTTC
>TRBV27|TRBD2|TRBJ2-7|14|many
CASRHTGTTYEQYF
TGTGCCAGCAGGCACACCGGGACTACCTACGAGCAGTACTTC
>TRBV12-3/TRBV12-4|TRBD2|TRBJ2-1|18|many
CASSFPTGLAGAGNEQFF
TGTGCCAGCAGTTTCCCCACGGGACTAGCGGGAGCTGGCAATGAGCAGTTCTTC
>TRBV6-1|TRBD2|TRBJ2-7|14|NA
CASNMPGGTYEQYF
TGTGCCAGCAACATGCCGGGAGGTACCTACGAGCAGTACTTC
>TRBV9|NA|TRBJ2-1|14|NA
CASTGGTGMNEQFF
TGTGCCAGCACGGGGGGAACAGGGATGAATGAGCAGTTCTTC
>TRBV11-2|NA|TRBJ2-7|14|many
CASSLVAGSYEQYF
TGTGCCAGCAGCTTAGTGGCGGGAAGCTACGAGCAGTACTTC
>TRBV12-3/TRBV12-4|NA|TRBJ1-2|13|many
CASSFSQAYGYTF
TGTGCCAGCAGTTTCTCCCAGGCCTATGGCTACACCTTC
>TRBV2|TRBD2|TRBJ2-7|16|many
CASSSTLAGPTYEQYF
TGTGCCAGCAGCAGCACTCTAGCGGGCCCAACCTACGAGCAGTACTTC
>TRBV20-1|TRBD1|TRBJ1-6|14|many
CSARDRGGNSPLHF
TGCAGTGCTAGAGATCGAGGGGGCAACTCACCCCTCCACTTT
>TRBV28|NA|TRBJ1-3|15|NA
CASRSTANSGNTIYF
TGTGCCAGCAGGTCGACAGCAAACTCTGGAAACACCATATATTTT
>TRBV24-1|NA|TRBJ1-6|13|NA
CATSDRGDSPLHF
TGTGCCACCAGTGACCGCGGGGATTCACCCCTCCACTTT
>TRBV6-5|TRBD1|TRBJ2-5|17|few
CASSYSPGQGDLETQYF
TGTGCCAGCAGTTACTCCCCGGGACAGGGGGATTTAGAGACCCAGTACTTC